This TCR beta chain was sequenced during a study of Graves' ophthalmopathy and Graves' hyperthyroidism. Trimming shortened V by 4 bases and J by 4 bases, and 25 bases separated the two germline ends. Germline CDR1 MNHNY, CDR2 SVGAGI (reference sequence). This CDR3 contains 18 residues. As diagnostic evidence, clinical symptoms, serum thyroxine, TRAb, thyroid ultrasound and orbital computed tomography were relied upon. Researchers took RNA transcripts and amplified TCR beta CDR3 regions from them. RT-PCR was first run with HTBI primers, then multiplex PCR in a second round. TCRdb reprocessed the multiplex PCR reads via MiXCR and lists one record per CDR3 protein. The sample holds over a million distinct CDR3 sequences, 35% to 40% seen once. This clonotype was observed at least ten times.

The source is an adult man with Graves' hyperthyroidism. The chain is built from TRBV6-6 and TRBJ2-5; a weak D match, TRBD1 (5 bases). Sequenced sample: peripheral blood or thyroid tissue (not recorded which). This CDR3 reads CASSSSGAITRSGETQYF. CDR3 DNA: TGTGCCAGCAGTTCTTCTGGGGCCATTACCCGGTCGGGAGAGACCCAGTACTTC.